Presented here are 27 T cell receptor beta chains from one specimen sequenced in a study of regulatory T cells in long-lasting Graves disease. Arm-PCR of CDR3 regions with iRepertoire HTBI primers generated TCR beta libraries. TCRdb independently ran MiXCR on the multiplex PCR reads; one entry per CDR3 protein. The table records hundreds of thousands of distinct CDR3 sequences, less than 25% of them present only once. As for time point: persistent/refractory GD, antithyroid drugs over 5 years with positive TRAb. RNA extracted from PBMCs served as the sequencing template. The source material was peripheral blood mononuclear cells (PBMCs), sampled when the disease was refractory, from a patient treated with antithyroid drugs. These receptors all stem from a female donor with Graves disease.

The rearrangement joins TRBV6-2 or TRBV6-3 to TRBJ1-1; D is unclear. The CDR3 runs to 15 residues. V was trimmed by 2 bases and J by 4 bases, leaving 14 bases between them. From germline, CDR1 is MNHEY and CDR2 SVGEGT. For the CDR3, the DNA is TGTGCCAGCAGTTACCGTCCCGGTCCTCTCACTGAAGCTTTCTTT. Translating gives CASSYRPGPLTEAFF.

Many counts were recorded for this clonotype. This chain connects TRBV29-1 to TRBJ2-5; D gene ambiguous. Germline lookup yields CDR1 SQVTM and CDR2 ANQGSEA. The length of the CDR3 is 11 residues. The V gene lost 7 bases and the J gene lost 5 bases, with 11 bases spanning the gap. The CDR3 nucleotides are TGCAGCGAGTACTTGGGGGAGACCCAGTACTTC. Its protein is CSEYLGETQYF. The whole variable domain, filled in from reference TRBV29-1 and TRBJ2-5, reads SAVISQKPSRDICQRGTSLTIQCQVDSQVTMMFWYRQQPGQSLTLIATANQGSEATYESGFVIDKFPISRPNLTFSTLTVSNMSPEDSSIYLCSEYLGETQYFGPGTRLLVL.

This clonotype was counted at least ten times. The chain carries TRBV28 and TRBJ2-2; D may be TRBD2 (6 bases). Trimming cost V 6 bases and J 4 bases, with 21 bases left between them. Germline values: CDR1 MDHEN, CDR2 SYDVKM. The CDR3 spans 17 residues. CDR3 sequence reads: CASSYRGGLGGTGELFF. As DNA, the CDR3 is TGTGCCAGCAGCTATCGGGGCGGGCTCGGGGGCACCGGGGAGCTGTTTTTT.

This rearrangement joins TRBV12-3 or TRBV12-4 to TRBJ1-6, with 7 bases matching TRBD1. The V and J ends lost 4 bases and 5 bases, in that order; junction bases with no gene match: 5. The CDR3 spans 15 residues. CDR3 sequence: CASSYRGQDNSPLHF. The CDR3 coding sequence is TGTGCCAGCAGTTATCGTGGACAGGATAATTCACCCCTCCACTTT.

Details on this clonotype: Without the conserved terminal phenylalanine or tryptophan, this CDR3 likely stems from a read error. This chain uses TRBV30 with TRBJ1-5, with D tentatively TRBD1 (5 bases). This CDR3 is 13 amino acids long. The V gene's germline CDR1 is GTSNPN and CDR2 SVGIG (reference sequence). V shed 1 base and J shed 1 base, with 5 bases lying between them. The CDR3 sequence is CAWSGGSNQPQHL. DNA for the CDR3: TGTGCCTGGAGTGGGGGCAGCAATCAGCCCCAGCATCTT.

This clonotype was picked up many times. The gene calls are TRBV6-1 and TRBJ2-7, with D perhaps assigned TRBD1 or TRBD2 (5 bases each). V gave up 4 bases and J gave up 2 bases, with 12 bases separating them. The CDR3 runs 14 residues. Germline V lookup: CDR1 MNHNS, CDR2 SASEGT. CDR3: CASSGPGATYEQYF. CDR3 bases: TGTGCCAGCAGTGGTCCCGGGGCCACCTACGAGCAGTACTTC.

This clonotype was found once. This sequence joins TRBV20-1 and TRBJ2-5, with D perhaps matching TRBD2 (5 bases). Germline V CDR1 and CDR2: DFQATT, SNEGSKA (reference sequence). Between the trimmed V and J ends, which lost 3 bases and 1 base, there was a span of 9 bases. The CDR3 totals 13 residues. The chain's CDR3 is CSARGEFQETQYF. The CDR3 DNA sequence: TGCAGTGCTAGGGGAGAATTCCAAGAGACCCAGTACTTC.

The V call is TRBV28, the J call TRBJ2-4; unclear D gene. V dropped 1 base and J dropped 7 bases, with 8 bases sitting between them. CDR1 MDHEN and CDR2 SYDVKM come from the germline V gene. This CDR3 is 13 amino acids long. The CDR3 nucleotides are TGTGCCAGCAGTTTATATCAAGGGAACATTCAGTACTTC. As protein: CASSLYQGNIQYF.

V usage is TRBV29-1 and J usage is TRBJ2-6; D is unresolved. CDR1 is SQVTM, CDR2 ANQGSEA, per germline. The ends were cut back, 0 bases at V and 0 bases at J, with 6 bases in the middle. The length of the CDR3 is 15 residues. The CDR3 bases are TGCAGCGTTGAAGAAGTTCGCTCTGGGGCCAACGTCCTGACTTTC. The encoded protein is CSVEEVRSGANVLTF.

In the case of this clonotype: A much larger clone sits a single nucleotide away, making a read error possible. V and J are TRBV7-2 and TRBJ2-7; TRBD2 matches 11 bases. The CDR3 extends over 15 amino acids. Germline CDR1 SGHTA, CDR2 FQGNSA. Written as DNA, the CDR3 is TGTGCCAGCAGCCGATCGACTAGCGGGACCTACAAGCAGTACTTC. Its protein is CASSRSTSGTYKQYF.

This clonotype was counted at least ten times. The CDR3, as DNA: TGTGCCAGCAGCTCGTCAACAGGGATTCGCTACGAGCAGTACTTC. Translation gives CASSSSTGIRYEQYF. This rearrangement joins TRBV7-8 to TRBJ2-7, with a tentative D call TRBD1 (6 bases). Germline-derived CDR1 and CDR2 are SGHVS and FQNEAQ. V shed 4 bases and J shed 3 bases, with 16 bases lying between them. This CDR3 has 15 residues.

To note about this clonotype: At one of its ends the junction is not consistent with the germline gene, which may arise from a read error. J is TRBJ1-1 and V is TRBV7-2; TRBD1 agrees at 7 bases. Germline CDR1 reads SGHTA; CDR2 reads FQGNSA. CDR3 length: 15 amino acids. The CDR3 spells CAGSLAVGGNTEAFF. The DNA of the CDR3 is TGTGCCGGCAGCTTAGCGGTAGGGGGCAACACTGAAGCTTTCTTT.

The table lists this clonotype with many counts. This chain joins TRBV28 and TRBJ2-2, with TRBD2 matching 7 bases. This CDR3 comprises 15 residues. J lost 5 bases, V lost 3 bases, and 6 bases had no gene match. CDR1 and CDR2 (germline): MDHEN, SYDVKM. CDR3 amino acids: CASSLASGKTGELFF. CDR3 DNA sequence: TGTGCCAGCAGTTTGGCTAGCGGAAAGACCGGGGAGCTGTTTTTT.

The rearrangement joins TRBV2 to TRBJ2-4; TRBD2 is a possible D gene (6 bases). The CDR3 runs to 13 residues. Germline loops: CDR1 SNHLY, CDR2 FYNNEI. Trimming removed 5 bases from V and 15 bases from J, with 20 bases in between. In nucleotides, the CDR3 is TGTGCCAGCAGTCTTTACTTGGGAGGAGCGGGGTACTTC. Amino acids: CASSLYLGGAGYF.

The genes are TRBV7-2 and TRBJ2-7; TRBD1 is a possible D gene (5 bases). This CDR3 region has 13 residues. In germline, CDR1 is SGHTA, CDR2 FQGNSA. V dropped 3 bases and J dropped 5 bases, with 11 bases sitting between them. CDR3 DNA sequence: TGTGCCAGCAGCTTTTTCTCAGGGAACGAGCAGTACTTC. It codes for CASSFFSGNEQYF.

This clonotype has just a few counts. J is TRBJ2-5 and V is TRBV2; TRBD1 matches at 11 bases. This CDR3 comprises 16 residues. Germline V gives CDR1 SNHLY, CDR2 FYNNEI. Unmatched junction bases numbered 7, after V lost 3 bases and J lost 4 bases. The CDR3 DNA reads TGTGCCAGCAGTGAGCCCTCCGGGACAGGGGGAGAGACCCAGTACTTC. Amino acids: CASSEPSGTGGETQYF.

This clonotype was counted ten times or more. V and J are TRBV27 and TRBJ2-7; 8 bases map to TRBD1. This CDR3 has 13 amino acids. With 7 bases clipped from V and 3 bases from J, the junction kept 5 bases outside the gene matches. Looked up from germline, CDR1 is MNHEY and CDR2 is SMNVEV (reference sequence). CDR3 protein: CASKRTGSYEQYF. The DNA for the CDR3 is TGTGCCAGCAAGAGGACAGGGAGCTACGAGCAGTACTTC.

This clonotype was recorded many times. The genes are TRBV20-1 and TRBJ1-2; TRBD1 matches 9 bases. CDR3 length equals 13 residues. V gave up 5 bases and J gave up 2 bases; unmatched junction bases: 3. CDR1 and CDR2 from the germline V gene are DFQATT and SNEGSKA (reference sequence). CDR3 nucleotides: TGCAGTGCTGGGGGGACAGGGAACTATGGCTACACCTTC. It yields the protein CSAGGTGNYGYTF.

This clonotype was counted between two and nine times. The V and J genes are TRBV10-3 and TRBJ1-3; D is unresolved. The CDR3 totals 14 residues. The V gene's germline CDR1 is ENHRY and CDR2 SYGVKD. V lost 11 bases and J lost 1, with 15 bases in between. The CDR3 DNA sequence: TGTGCCGCGACCCGGAGTTTGTCTGGAAACACCATATATTTT. It encodes CAATRSLSGNTIYF.

This clonotype came up a few times. DNA for the CDR3: TGCAGTGCTAGAGGGAGACAGGGGGCTTACACTGAAGCTTTCTTT. It specifies CSARGRQGAYTEAFF. This rearrangement joins TRBV20-1 to TRBJ1-1; 10 positions agree with TRBD1. Germline V CDR1 and CDR2: DFQATT, SNEGSKA (reference sequence). J gave up 3 bases and V 1 base, and 5 bases lay outside the gene matches. This CDR3 contains 15 residues.

The V call is TRBV20-1, the J call TRBJ2-1, with 9 bases matching TRBD2. Germline V CDR1 and CDR2: DFQATT, SNEGSKA (reference sequence). The CDR3 is made up of 18 amino acids. V trimming: 0 bases; J trimming: 2 bases; junction bases outside the gene matches: 11. The CDR3 is CSARDSGRSTLPYNEQFF. CDR3 sequence (DNA): TGCAGTGCTAGAGATAGCGGGAGATCCACCCTCCCCTACAATGAGCAGTTCTTC.

In its sample, this clonotype was seen a few times. The CDR3: CAISDFGTGANVLTF. DNA for the CDR3: TGTGCCATCAGTGACTTCGGGACAGGGGCCAACGTCCTGACTTTC. The chain couples TRBV10-3 to TRBJ2-6; a possible D gene is TRBD1 (6 bases). CDR1 ENHRY and CDR2 SYGVKD come from the germline V gene. V lost 3 bases, J lost 4 bases, and 10 bases lay in between. The CDR3 spans 15 residues.

Many counts were recorded for this clonotype. The chain joins TRBV28 to TRBJ1-2; D gene uncertain. CDR3 size: 14 residues. CDR1 MDHEN and CDR2 SYDVKM come from the germline V gene. The V and J ends lost 2 bases and 8 bases respectively, with 15 bases between them. The CDR3 DNA reads TGTGCCAGCAGTTTACCCGGCCTCACGGCGGGCTACACCTTC. Amino acid sequence: CASSLPGLTAGYTF.

Of note for this clonotype: This could be a read error, since a much larger clone is one nucleotide away. In this CDR3 the conserved last residue, phenylalanine or tryptophan, is missing, so a read error is likely. CDR3 nucleotide sequence: TGTGCCAGCAGTTTAGTCAGGGGAGGCACTGAAGCTTTCCTT. It yields the protein CASSLVRGGTEAFL. This rearrangement joins TRBV27 to TRBJ1-1; perhaps TRBD1 as D (6 bases). V shed 2 bases and J shed 4 bases, with 11 bases lying between them. The CDR3 consists of 14 residues. In germline, CDR1 is MNHEY, CDR2 SMNVEV (reference sequence).

This clonotype has a count of ten or more. The chain combines TRBV12-3 or TRBV12-4 with TRBJ1-2; 7 bases are a match to TRBD1. Unmatched junction bases numbered 12, after V lost 4 bases and J lost 4 bases. This CDR3 is built from 16 residues. The CDR3 is CASSSLQGGWIYGYTF. CDR3 sequence (DNA): TGTGCCAGCAGTTCCCTCCAGGGGGGTTGGATCTATGGCTACACCTTC.

Regarding this clonotype: A far larger clone is one nucleotide away, so this likely arose from a read error. DNA of the CDR3: TGCGCCAGCAGATCAACTAGCGCCGGGGAGCTGTTTTTT. Protein: CASRSTSAGELFF. The rearrangement joins TRBV7-3 to TRBJ2-2; 7 bases line up with TRBD2. There are 13 residues in the CDR3. The germline gives CDR1 SGHTA, CDR2 FQGTGA.

The CDR3 loop reads CSARGLVAGVYEQYF. The CDR3 region has the DNA TGCAGTGCTAGGGGTCTGGTAGCGGGAGTCTACGAGCAGTACTTC. J is TRBJ2-7 and V is TRBV20-1; 9 bases align to TRBD2. The CDR3 totals 15 residues. The ends lost 3 bases at V and 3 bases at J; junction bases unmatched: 9. Per germline, CDR1 DFQATT and CDR2 SNEGSKA (reference sequence).